This is a list of T cell receptor beta chains from one sample in a study of cytomegalovirus exposure and HLA in healthy donors. Here immunoSEQ multiplex PCR was the method, and the copy in TCRdb shows in-frame clones only, minus some. The profile shows over 120,000 clones, approximately 80% of them singletons. The specimen sequenced was PBMCs. These receptors all come from a woman aged 18-30 years in good health and CMV-seropositive. The conserved cysteine and the conserved F or W are not part of the CDR3 here.

v_call,j_call,cdr3_aa
TRBV5-4,TRBJ2-2,ASSRPGLGDTGELF
TRBV5-8,TRBJ1-5,ASSSGALTGGSQPQH
TRBV7-6,TRBJ1-4,ASSPATGDEKLF
TRBV9,TRBJ2-3,ASSVGSGIDTQY
TRBV6-5,TRBJ1-6,ASSYVTGNYNSPLH
TRBV6-5,TRBJ1-1,ASSPGTENTEAF
TRBV21-1,TRBJ2-1,ASSRDRVDEQF
TRBV6-6,TRBJ1-1,ASSYGPGSTEAF
TRBV28,TRBJ2-1,ASSTFLGLAGMINEQF
TRBV27,TRBJ2-5,ASRSRDRETQY
TRBV12-5,TRBJ1-3,ASGPGDGGRNTIY
TRBV7-9,TRBJ1-2,ASSLDLGNRLYGYT
TRBV5-4,TRBJ1-2,ATATGGFYGYT
TRBV6-1,TRBJ1-1,ASREGRWGGTEAF
TRBV5-1,TRBJ1-2,ASSLAGANYGYT
TRBV6-5,TRBJ1-3,ASSYEGGGSKNTIY
TRBV5-1,TRBJ1-1,ASSLFRAQGTEAF
TRBV7-2,TRBJ2-5,ASSLPVQETQY
TRBV19,TRBJ1-5,ASNAGGINQPQH
TRBV19,TRBJ1-3,ASSINRAGNTIY
TRBV4-2,TRBJ2-1,ASSQHLAGGREQF
TRBV25-1,TRBJ1-2,ASSPGQGHFYGYT
TRBV11-2,TRBJ2-7,ASSPSGGEQY
TRBV6-1,TRBJ1-5,ASRDSYSNQPQH
TRBV6-1,TRBJ1-2,ASSEAPGGHYGYT
TRBV5-1,TRBJ2-4,ASSLPGTGGWTKNIQY
TRBV2,TRBJ1-5,ASKGGLGYSNQPQH
TRBV2,TRBJ1-2,ASSLDRGLGYGYT
TRBV18,TRBJ2-7,ASSPRLAGGDEQY
TRBV10-2,TRBJ1-5,ASSESAGRRQPQH
TRBV6-1,TRBJ1-1,ASRQQGVLTEAF
TRBV5-4,TRBJ1-3,ASSGQGSGNTIY
TRBV5-6,TRBJ2-1,ASSLASNEQF
TRBV28,NA,ASSRSEQY
TRBV10-2,TRBJ2-3,ASSEYGDPRGRQY
TRBV18,TRBJ1-1,ASSPGTGALNTEAF
TRBV7-9,NA,SSSLVGGYEQY
TRBV10-3,TRBJ1-5,AISESRREGSNQPQH
TRBV19,TRBJ1-1,ASRGGQGKVNTEAF
TRBV25-1,NA,ATENLAYEQY
TRBV27,TRBJ2-3,ASSPRVSGVYGTQY
TRBV2,TRBJ1-3,AGRNGNTIY
TRBV18,TRBJ2-7,ASSPDRRYEQY
TRBV19,TRBJ2-7,ASTPGQSNYEQY
TRBV25-1,TRBJ1-3,ASSDPVGTSSGNTIY
TRBV10-3,TRBJ1-1,AISESLEAF
TRBV5-8,NA,ASSLAGQGAYEQY
TRBV11-2,TRBJ2-7,ASSLGFSGASYEQY
TRBV7-9,TRBJ2-2,ASSRPTSGENTGELF